This T cell receptor beta chain was sequenced during a study of T cell changes during pregnancy in multiple sclerosis (dated by TCRdb to the late 2010s). Turning to the overall study: The study examined how the T cell repertoire changed over the course of pregnancy in women with multiple sclerosis.

Notes on this clone: Its antigen remains undetermined. Base-call qualities are not available, and no considerably larger clone is one nucleotide away.

The library was produced with the immunoSEQ multiplex PCR assay. TCRdb mirrors the immuneACCESS table, restricted to in-frame sequences. Some clones are absent from its copies; in checked studies, under half trace to an unresolved V gene, and the reason for the others is unknown. This sample has over 45,000 clones in its table, and approximately 90% of those were observed once. The ten largest clones add up to less than 2.5% of the sample. This sequence originates from a female donor in good health, enrolled as a control in a pregnancy study. This material consisted of peripheral blood, taken in the first trimester of pregnancy.

The CDR3 amino acid sequence is: CATGSPLHF. The DNA sequence is as follows: TGTGCCACGGGTTCACCCCTCCACTTT. Recombination connected TRBV6-5 to TRBJ1-6; no D gene call is confident. From the germline V gene, CDR1 is MNHEY and CDR2 is SVGAGI. The V and J ends are trimmed by 10 bases and 9 bases, leaving 4 bases between them. The CDR3, cysteine through phenylalanine, is 9 amino acids long. The entry retains the CDR3 DNA only, 27 bases that are in frame from base 1.